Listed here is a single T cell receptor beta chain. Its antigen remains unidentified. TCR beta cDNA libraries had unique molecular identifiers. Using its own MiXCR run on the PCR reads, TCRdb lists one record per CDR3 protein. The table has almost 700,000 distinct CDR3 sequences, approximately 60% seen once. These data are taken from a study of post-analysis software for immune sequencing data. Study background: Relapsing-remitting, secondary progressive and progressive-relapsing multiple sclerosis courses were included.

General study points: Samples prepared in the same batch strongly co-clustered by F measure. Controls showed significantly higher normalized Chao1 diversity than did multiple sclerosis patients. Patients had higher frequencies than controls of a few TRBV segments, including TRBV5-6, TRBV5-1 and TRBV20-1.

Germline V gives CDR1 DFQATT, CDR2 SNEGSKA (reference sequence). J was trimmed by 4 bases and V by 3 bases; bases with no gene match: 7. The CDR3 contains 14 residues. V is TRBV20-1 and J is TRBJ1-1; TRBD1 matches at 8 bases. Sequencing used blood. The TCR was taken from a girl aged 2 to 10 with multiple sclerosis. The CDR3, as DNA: TGCAGTGCTAGGAAGGACAGGGTGACCACTGAAGCTTTCTTT. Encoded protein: CSARKDRVTTEAFF.